The rows below give T cell receptor beta chains drawn from one sample of a study of ipilimumab plus nivolumab after autologous stem cell transplantation. Method: immunoSEQ multiplex PCR; TCRdb's copy keeps in-frame clones and lacks some. The data show 4,500 to 5,000 clones, less than 80% seen once. Source: PBMCs, taken in a trial of ipilimumab plus nivolumab as post-transplant consolidation. These receptors originate from a male donor with multiple myeloma. The CDR3 runs from the conserved cysteine through the conserved F or W. The D gene is left open where the match is weak. Expanded clones are given a class, and other clones once, few, many or no size at all.

J gene	clone size	D gene	V gene	CDR3 DNA	CDR3 protein
TRBJ2-1	-	-	TRBV11-1	TGTGCCAGCAGCTTAGGGGCCGGAGTCGGCAATGAGCAGTTCTTC	CASSLGAGVGNEQFF
TRBJ2-3	few	-	TRBV11-1	TGTGCCAGCAGCCCCGCCGCAAGGGCTAGCACAGATACGCAGTATTTT	CASSPAARASTDTQYF
TRBJ2-1	-	TRBD1	TRBV11-3	TGTGCCAGCAGCTTCGAGACAGGGGTTAACAATGAGCAGTTCTTC	CASSFETGVNNEQFF
TRBJ2-7	few	-	TRBV5-5	TGTGCCAGCAGCTCTGCGGGGTACGAGCAGTACTTC	CASSSAGYEQYF
TRBJ2-1	-	TRBD1	TRBV10-1	TGCGCCAGCAGTAATCCCCGGGACAGGGGCCGTTATGAGCAGTTCTTC	CASSNPRDRGRYEQFF
TRBJ1-1	-	-	TRBV15	TGTGCCACCAGTGTGCGGGGGCTGGGCACTGAAGCTTTCTTT	CATSVRGLGTEAFF
TRBJ1-2	-	-	TRBV10-3	TGTGCCATCAGTGAAGGGGAGGCCTATGGCTACACCTTC	CAISEGEAYGYTF
TRBJ2-2	once	TRBD1	TRBV7-9	TGTGCCAGCAGCAGACAGGGAGAGGCCGGGGAGCTGTTTTTT	CASSRQGEAGELFF
TRBJ1-5	-	-	TRBV10-3	TGTGCCATCAGTGAGTTGGCGGTCAGCAATCAGCCCCAGCATTTT	CAISELAVSNQPQHF
TRBJ2-7	-	TRBD2	TRBV6-5	TGTGCCAGCAGTCCGGGGGGGTACGAGCAGTACTTC	CASSPGGYEQYF
TRBJ1-1	-	-	TRBV7-9	TGTGCCAGCAGCTTAGAGGCCGCTGAAGCTTTCTTT	CASSLEAAEAFF
TRBJ2-5	once	-	TRBV4-2	TGTGCCAGCAGCCAAGAGCAGAGAGGGCCCGTGGAGACCCAGTACTTC	CASSQEQRGPVETQYF
TRBJ2-5	-	-	TRBV30	TGTGCCTGGAGTGTACGGTACCAAGAGACCCAGTACTTC	CAWSVRYQETQYF
TRBJ1-2	once	-	TRBV6-5	TGTGCCAGCAGGGAGGGTTTCTACACCTTC	CASREGFYTF
TRBJ2-3	-	TRBD2	TRBV11-2	TGTGCCAGCAGCTTACCTAGCGGGGGAACGGATACGCAGTATTTT	CASSLPSGGTDTQYF
TRBJ2-1	-	TRBD2	TRBV7-9	TGTGCCAGCAGCTCACCAGCGGGGGAGGCCTACAATGAGCAGTTCTTC	CASSSPAGEAYNEQFF
TRBJ2-3	-	-	TRBV5-8	TGTGCCAGCAGTCTCGGAGTCAGCACAGATACGCAGTATTTT	CASSLGVSTDTQYF
TRBJ2-7	few	-	TRBV29-1	TGCAGCGTTGTATGGGACTTCCCCTACGAGCAGTACTTC	CSVVWDFPYEQYF
TRBJ2-7	large	-	TRBV4-1	TGCGCCAGCAGCCATTCCGGGGAGGCCGAGCAGTACTTC	CASSHSGEAEQYF
TRBJ2-3	few	-	TRBV7-8	TGTGCCAGCAGCTTAAATTCGGCAGGACCACTCTCCACAGATACGCAGTATTTT	CASSLNSAGPLSTDTQYF
TRBJ1-2	-	-	TRBV6-1	TGTGCCAGCAGTCCTGCGGGCTACACCTTC	CASSPAGYTF
TRBJ2-1	-	-	TRBV28	TGTGCCAGCAGTGCAACCGGGACTTCCCTATACAATGAGCAGTTCTTC	CASSATGTSLYNEQFF
TRBJ1-1	-	TRBD1	TRBV29-1	TGCAGCGTTGCAAGGGGGCGGGTTGAAGCTTTCTTT	CSVARGRVEAFF
TRBJ2-3	-	TRBD1	TRBV5-8	TGTGCCAGCAGCAAAGGGACAGCCACAGATACGCAGTATTTT	CASSKGTATDTQYF
TRBJ2-3	once	-	TRBV9	TGTGCCAGCAGCGTTTTGACCGCACCCCCCACAGATACGCAGTATTTT	CASSVLTAPPTDTQYF
TRBJ1-3	-	-	TRBV5-4	TGTGCCAGCAGCTTCTTCCCGACAGGTTCTTCTGGAAACACCATATATTTT	CASSFFPTGSSGNTIYF
TRBJ1-2	once	-	TRBV4-1	TGCGCCAGCAGCCGGGGGACGTCTCAAAATTCGGGAGGCTACACCTTC	CASSRGTSQNSGGYTF
TRBJ2-2	few	TRBD2	TRBV11-2	TGTGCCAGCAGCTCGGGAACTAGCGGGGGGCCCACCGGGGAGCTGTTTTTT	CASSSGTSGGPTGELFF
TRBJ1-6	-	-	TRBV5-1	TGCGCCAGCAGACGCGTGCAGGGTGCTGGCTCCTATAATTCACCCCTCCACTTT	CASRRVQGAGSYNSPLHF
TRBJ2-1	-	-	TRBV6-5	TGTGCCAGCAGTTCCTATCTGCGGCATGAGCAGTTCTTC	CASSSYLRHEQFF
TRBJ1-3	-	-	TRBV5-1	TGCGCCAGCAGCTTGCAGGGAAGCTCTGGAAACACCATATATTTT	CASSLQGSSGNTIYF
TRBJ2-1	-	-	TRBV18	TGTGCCAGCTCACCAGGGACTCGCTCCTACAATGAGCAGTTCTTC	CASSPGTRSYNEQFF
TRBJ1-1	-	-	TRBV15	TGTGCCACAGAACGGGGACTGAACACTGAAGCTTTCTTT	CATERGLNTEAFF
TRBJ2-7	-	TRBD1	TRBV9	TGTGCCAGCAGCGTGGGGACAGCGAGCTCCTACGAGCAGTACTTC	CASSVGTASSYEQYF
TRBJ1-3	-	-	TRBV4-1	TGCGCCAGCAGCCAACTCCGGACAGTGCTACTGGGAAACACCATATATTTT	CASSQLRTVLLGNTIYF
TRBJ2-5	-	-	TRBV6-6	TGTGCCAGCAGTTGGGGCGACCCAACTATGGGAGAGACCCAATACTTC	CASSWGDPTMGETQYF
TRBJ2-7	-	TRBD2	TRBV5-4	TGTGCCAGCAGTAAAAGCGGGGGCTCCTACGAGCAGTACTTC	CASSKSGGSYEQYF